Presented here are 17 T cell receptor beta chains from one specimen sequenced in a study of T cells in Graves' hyperthyroidism and ophthalmopathy. The investigators amplified TCR beta CDR3 regions from RNA transcripts. The HTBI set primed first-round TCR CDR3 RT-PCR. Via MiXCR, TCRdb re-called the multiplex PCR reads, giving one row per CDR3 protein. The sample contains over 500,000 distinct CDR3 sequences, 17% of which appear only once. Specimen: blood. The receptors come from a woman aged 18-29 years with Graves' ophthalmopathy.

Ten or more counts support this clonotype. This sequence joins TRBV18 and TRBJ1-1; D not resolved. V lost 5 bases, J lost 4 bases, and 8 bases lay in between. The CDR3 runs to 12 residues. CDR1 KGHSH and CDR2 LQKENI come from the germline V gene. The CDR3 region is CASSEYGTEAFF. CDR3 sequence (DNA): TGTGCCAGCTCAGAATATGGCACTGAAGCTTTCTTT.

This sequence joins TRBV27 and TRBJ1-5; tentatively, D is TRBD1 (5 bases). Trimming removed 2 bases at V and 7 bases at J, with 18 bases between. CDR3 size: 16 residues. In germline, CDR1 is MNHEY, CDR2 SMNVEV (reference sequence). CDR3 in amino acids: CASSLELPGTDQPQHF. In DNA form, the CDR3 reads TGTGCCAGCAGTTTAGAATTGCCGGGGACGGACCAGCCCCAGCATTTT.

This clonotype was counted between two and nine times. J is TRBJ2-7 and V is TRBV29-1; no reliable D call. The germline gives CDR1 SQVTM, CDR2 ANQGSEA. V gave up 0 bases and J gave up 4 bases, with 4 bases separating them. This CDR3 is 11 amino acids long. The CDR3 sequence: CSVEDRYEQYF. Written as DNA, the CDR3 is TGCAGCGTTGAAGACCGATACGAGCAGTACTTC.

This clonotype came up many times. V is TRBV25-1 and J is TRBJ1-4; unclear D gene. The CDR3 contains 15 residues. V shed 5 bases and J shed 6 bases, with 16 bases lying between them. The germline V gene has CDR1 MGHDK and CDR2 SYGVNS. CDR3 residues: CASSTTVTPDEKLFF. In DNA, the CDR3 is TGTGCCAGCAGTACAACTGTGACTCCTGATGAAAAACTGTTTTTT.

This clonotype was seen at least ten times. The rearrangement links TRBV18 to TRBJ1-2; D gene unclear. Germline V lookup: CDR1 KGHSH, CDR2 LQKENI. This CDR3 is built from 13 residues. Trimming shortened V by 2 bases and J by 7 bases, and 11 bases separated the two germline ends. The chain's CDR3 is CASSPSPFFGYTF. The CDR3 DNA reads TGTGCCAGCTCACCATCCCCCTTTTTTGGCTACACCTTC.

The V call is TRBV14, the J call TRBJ2-3, with a weak D call TRBD2 (6 bases). This CDR3 is 16 amino acids long. V was shortened by 0 bases and J by 6 bases, with 16 bases between the two germline ends. The germline V gene has CDR1 SGHDN and CDR2 FVKESK. The CDR3 nucleotides are TGTGCCAGCAGCCAAGATCCGAAACTAGCATCCGATACGCAGTATTTT. Amino acid sequence: CASSQDPKLASDTQYF.

This clonotype was detected only a few times. The chain couples TRBV6-1 to TRBJ1-3; D is ambiguous. The CDR3 length is 15 residues. V was pared by 1 base and J by 1 base, with 8 bases between. Germline CDR1 and CDR2: MNHNS and SASEGT. Written as DNA, the CDR3 is TGTGCCAGCAGTGAAGAGGAACCATCTGGAAACACCATATATTTT. Translating it yields CASSEEEPSGNTIYF.

The chain couples TRBV29-1 to TRBJ2-1, with D uncertain. The CDR3 runs 11 residues. Germline CDR1 reads SQVTM; CDR2 reads ANQGSEA. The germline V and J ends were trimmed by 4 bases and 6 bases, with 7 bases remaining between them. In nucleotides, the CDR3 is TGCAGCGTTGGCAGCTCCAATGAGCAGTTCTTC. Its translation: CSVGSSNEQFF.

This clonotype was found a few times. The V gene is TRBV6-2 or TRBV6-3, the J gene TRBJ2-4, with D possibly TRBD2 on 6 matching bases. The CDR3 is made up of 12 amino acids. The V end was cut by 8 bases, the J end by 8 bases, with 13 bases between. From germline, CDR1 is MNHEY and CDR2 SVGEGT. The CDR3 region is CASFSREDIQYF. CDR3 nucleotide sequence: TGTGCCAGCTTCTCGAGGGAGGACATTCAGTACTTC.

This clonotype was recorded many times. The chain uses TRBV27 and TRBJ1-1; the D gene is possibly TRBD1 (5 bases). The ends were cut back, 3 bases at V and 6 bases at J, with 11 bases in the middle. The CDR3 runs to 13 residues. The V gene's germline CDR1 is MNHEY and CDR2 SMNVEV (reference sequence). The CDR3 sequence: CASSFGGGAEAFF. The CDR3 DNA sequence: TGTGCCAGCAGTTTCGGGGGAGGCGCTGAAGCTTTCTTT.

The chain links TRBV19 to TRBJ2-1; D gene unclear. The ends were cut back, 1 base at V and 0 bases at J, with 4 bases in the middle. Germline V gene lookup returns CDR1 LNHDA and CDR2 SQIVND (reference sequence). The CDR3 extends over 14 amino acids. CDR3 coding DNA: TGTGCCAGTAGTATAGTGGTCTCCTACAATGAGCAGTTCTTC. This encodes CASSIVVSYNEQFF.

This sequence joins TRBV6-1 and TRBJ2-2; D is ambiguous. Germline loops: CDR1 MNHNS, CDR2 SASEGT. This CDR3 spans 14 amino acids. V lost 8 bases to trimming and J lost 0 bases, with 10 bases between them. The CDR3 coding sequence is TGTGCCAGCGGGGTATTCGCGAACACCGGGGAGCTGTTTTTT. This translates into CASGVFANTGELFF.

This clonotype was recorded many times. The CDR3 nucleotides read TGTGCCAGCACTCCTCCCGGGCGAACTAGCACAGATACGCAGTATTTT. Residues: CASTPPGRTSTDTQYF. The chain has TRBV2 and TRBJ2-3; D not certain. CDR3 length equals 16 residues. Germline assignment: CDR1 SNHLY and CDR2 FYNNEI. V was cut by 7 bases and J by 0 bases, with 17 bases left in between.

This clonotype was observed a handful of times. The V call is TRBV12-3 or TRBV12-4, the J call TRBJ2-2; possible D gene TRBD1, 6 bases. CDR3 length: 13 amino acids. With 5 bases removed from V and 6 bases from J, the gap between germline ends came to 10 bases. The CDR3 loop reads CASSTGTPGELFF. The CDR3 bases are TGTGCCAGCAGTACAGGGACCCCCGGGGAGCTGTTTTTT.

The chain has TRBV29-1 and TRBJ2-7, with TRBD1 identical over 11 bases. Germline lookup yields CDR1 SQVTM and CDR2 ANQGSEA. V lost 6 bases, J lost 4 bases, and 5 bases stayed unmatched. The CDR3 totals 13 residues. The CDR3 loop reads CSVGTGGSYEQYF. The CDR3 DNA is TGCAGCGTAGGGACAGGGGGGAGTTACGAGCAGTACTTC.

In this sample, this clonotype turned up many times. This chain uses TRBV6-2 or TRBV6-3 with TRBJ2-1; D gene unclear. CDR3 length equals 17 residues. Germline V gives CDR1 MNHEY, CDR2 SVGEGT. The V gene lost 0 bases and the J gene lost 2 bases, with 14 bases spanning the gap. CDR3 residues: CASSYSKDRFPYNEQFF. CDR3 nucleotide sequence: TGTGCCAGCAGTTACTCGAAGGATAGGTTTCCCTACAATGAGCAGTTCTTC.

This clonotype has only a few counts. The chain combines TRBV6-1 with TRBJ2-3, with D tentatively TRBD1 (6 bases). The CDR3 consists of 13 residues. Germline loops: CDR1 MNHNS, CDR2 SASEGT. V was pared by 6 bases and J by 2 bases, with 9 bases between. Written as DNA, the CDR3 is TGTGCCAGCAGCCAGGGGTACACAGATACGCAGTATTTT. Translating it yields CASSQGYTDTQYF.